This T cell receptor (beta chain) is from a study of blood T cell repertoires in COVID-19. Across the whole study: Sample material is recorded as cDNA or gDNA derived from T cells, B-cell-depleted T cells, or PBMCs.

Methods used by the authors: How many nucleated cells were present was estimated from reference gene primer amplification. Data came from immunoSEQ multiplex PCR; TCRdb stores just in-frame clones and leaves some out. That table gives V, J and clone size, and the DNA gave D and trimming. This table has approximately 240,000 clones, 65% to 85% appearing once. Germline-derived CDR1 and CDR2 are SGHAT and FQNNGV. The CDR3 consists of 13 residues. The V and J ends lost 5 bases and 2 bases respectively, with 7 bases between them. Material: peripheral blood. The chain is built from TRBV11-2 and TRBJ1-3; D ambiguous. This sequence was found in a woman aged 30 to 39 with COVID-19, enrolled during active disease. CDR3 region: CASSPGAGNTIYF. In nucleotides, the CDR3 is TGTGCCAGCAGCCCCGGGGCTGGAAACACCATATATTTT.